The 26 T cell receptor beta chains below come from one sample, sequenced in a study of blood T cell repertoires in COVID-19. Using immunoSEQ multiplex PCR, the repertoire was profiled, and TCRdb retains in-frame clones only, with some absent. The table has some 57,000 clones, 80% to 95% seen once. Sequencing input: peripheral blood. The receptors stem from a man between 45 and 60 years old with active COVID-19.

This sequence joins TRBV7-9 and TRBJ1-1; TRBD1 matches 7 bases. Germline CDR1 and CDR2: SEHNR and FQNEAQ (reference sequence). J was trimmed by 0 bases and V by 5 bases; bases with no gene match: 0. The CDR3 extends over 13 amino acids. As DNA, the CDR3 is TGTGCCAGCAGCGACAGGGTGAACACTGAAGCTTTCTTT. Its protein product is CASSDRVNTEAFF. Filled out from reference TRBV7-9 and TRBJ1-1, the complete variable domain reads DTGVSQNPRHKITKRGQNVTFRCDPISEHNRLYWYRQTLGQGPEFLTYFQNEAQLEKSRLLSDRFSAERPKGSFSTLEIQRTEQGDSAMYLCASSDRVNTEAFFGQGTRLTVV.

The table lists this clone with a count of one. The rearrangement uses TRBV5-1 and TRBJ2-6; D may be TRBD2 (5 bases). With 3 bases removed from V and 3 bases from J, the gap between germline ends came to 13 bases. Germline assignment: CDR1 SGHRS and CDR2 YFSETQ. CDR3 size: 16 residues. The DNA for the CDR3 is TGCGCCAGCAGCTGGGGAGAGGGCGGTGGGGCCAACGTCCTGACTTTC. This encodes CASSWGEGGGANVLTF. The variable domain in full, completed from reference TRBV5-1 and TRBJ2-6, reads KAGVTQTPRYLIKTRGQQVTLSCSPISGHRSVSWYQQTPGQGLQFLFEYFSETQRNKGNFPGRFSGRQFSNSRSEMNVSTLELGDSALYLCASSWGEGGGANVLTFGAGSRLTVL.

CDR3 bases: TGTGCCAGCAGCCCCCCCGACTTGCCCGGGGAGCTGTTTTTT. This encodes CASSPPDLPGELFF. The gene calls are TRBV4-2 and TRBJ2-2, with D unclear. Trimming took 4 bases from V and 6 from J, leaving 12 bases between them. The germline V gene has CDR1 LGHNA and CDR2 YNFKEQ. The CDR3 is 14 residues long.

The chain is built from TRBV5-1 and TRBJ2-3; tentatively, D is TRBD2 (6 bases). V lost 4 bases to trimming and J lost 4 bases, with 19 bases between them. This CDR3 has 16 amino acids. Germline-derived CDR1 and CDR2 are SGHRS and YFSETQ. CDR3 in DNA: TGCGCCAGCAGCCGATCACACCCGTCGGGGGCAGATACGCAGTATTTT. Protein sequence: CASSRSHPSGADTQYF.

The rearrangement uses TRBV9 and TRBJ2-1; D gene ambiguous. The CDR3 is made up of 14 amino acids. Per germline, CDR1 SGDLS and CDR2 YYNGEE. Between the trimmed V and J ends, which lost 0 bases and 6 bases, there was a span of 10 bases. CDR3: CASSVGGLFNEQFF. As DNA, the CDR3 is TGTGCCAGCAGCGTAGGCGGATTGTTCAATGAGCAGTTCTTC.

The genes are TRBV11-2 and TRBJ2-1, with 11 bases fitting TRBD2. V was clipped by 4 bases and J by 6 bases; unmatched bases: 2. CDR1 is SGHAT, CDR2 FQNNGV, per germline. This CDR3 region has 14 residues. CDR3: CASSYTSGSNEQFF. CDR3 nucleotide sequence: TGTGCCAGCAGCTACACTAGCGGGAGCAATGAGCAGTTCTTC.

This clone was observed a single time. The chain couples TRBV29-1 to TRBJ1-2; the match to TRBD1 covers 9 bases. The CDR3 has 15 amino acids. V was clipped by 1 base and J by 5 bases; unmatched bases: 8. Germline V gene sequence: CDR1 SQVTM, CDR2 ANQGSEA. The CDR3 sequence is CSVEVLDRGKYGYTF. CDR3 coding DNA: TGCAGCGTTGAAGTACTAGACAGGGGGAAGTATGGCTACACCTTC.

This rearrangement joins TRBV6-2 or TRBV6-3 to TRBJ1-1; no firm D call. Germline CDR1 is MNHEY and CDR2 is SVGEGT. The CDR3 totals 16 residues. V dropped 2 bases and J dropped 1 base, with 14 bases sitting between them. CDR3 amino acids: CASSYSSRGPNTEAFF. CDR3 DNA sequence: TGTGCCAGCAGTTACAGTTCCCGAGGGCCGAACACTGAAGCTTTCTTT.

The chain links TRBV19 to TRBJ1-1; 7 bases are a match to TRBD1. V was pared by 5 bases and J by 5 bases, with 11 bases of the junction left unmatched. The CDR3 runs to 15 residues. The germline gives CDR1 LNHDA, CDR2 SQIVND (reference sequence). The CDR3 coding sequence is TGTGCCAGTAGTGTACAGGGGCAACAACATACTGAAGCTTTCTTT. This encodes CASSVQGQQHTEAFF.

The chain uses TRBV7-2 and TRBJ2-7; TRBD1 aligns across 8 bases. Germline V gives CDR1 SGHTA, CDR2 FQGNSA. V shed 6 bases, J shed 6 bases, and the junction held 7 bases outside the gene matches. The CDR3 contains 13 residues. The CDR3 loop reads CASSRQGSSEQYF. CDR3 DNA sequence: TGTGCCAGCAGTCGACAGGGGTCGTCCGAGCAGTACTTC.

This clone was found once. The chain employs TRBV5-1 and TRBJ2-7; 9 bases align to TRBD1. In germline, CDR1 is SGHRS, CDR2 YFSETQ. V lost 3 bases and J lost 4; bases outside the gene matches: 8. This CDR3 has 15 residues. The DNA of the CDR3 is TGCGCCAGCAGCTCTAACGGACAGGGGAAGTACGAGCAGTACTTC. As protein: CASSSNGQGKYEQYF.

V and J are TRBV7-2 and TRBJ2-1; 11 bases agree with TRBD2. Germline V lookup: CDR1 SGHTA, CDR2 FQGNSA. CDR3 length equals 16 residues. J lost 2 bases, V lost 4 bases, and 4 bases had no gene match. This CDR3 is CASSSLAGGTYNEQFF. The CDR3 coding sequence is TGTGCCAGCAGCTCCCTAGCGGGAGGCACCTACAATGAGCAGTTCTTC.

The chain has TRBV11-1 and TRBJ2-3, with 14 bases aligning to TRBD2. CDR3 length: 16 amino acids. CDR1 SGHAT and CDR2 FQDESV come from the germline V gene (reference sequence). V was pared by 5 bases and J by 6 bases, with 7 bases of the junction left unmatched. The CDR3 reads CASSLTSGGALDTQYF. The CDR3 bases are TGTGCCAGCAGCCTGACTAGCGGGGGGGCGTTGGATACGCAGTATTTT.

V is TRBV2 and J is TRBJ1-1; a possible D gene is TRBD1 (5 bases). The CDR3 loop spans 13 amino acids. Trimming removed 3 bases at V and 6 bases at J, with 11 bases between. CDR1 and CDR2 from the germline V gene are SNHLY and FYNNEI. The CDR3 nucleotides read TGTGCCAGCAGTGACATGGGGGGTCCTGAAGCTTTCTTT. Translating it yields CASSDMGGPEAFF.

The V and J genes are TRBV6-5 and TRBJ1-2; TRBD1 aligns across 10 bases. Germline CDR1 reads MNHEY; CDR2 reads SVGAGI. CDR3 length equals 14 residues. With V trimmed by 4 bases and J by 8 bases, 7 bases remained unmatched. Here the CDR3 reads CASSSDRGPRGYTF. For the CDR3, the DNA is TGTGCCAGCAGTTCTGACAGGGGGCCGAGGGGCTACACCTTC.

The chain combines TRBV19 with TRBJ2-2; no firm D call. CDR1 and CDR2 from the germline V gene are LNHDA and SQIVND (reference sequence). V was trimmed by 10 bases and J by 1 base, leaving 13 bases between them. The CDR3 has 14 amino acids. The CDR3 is CAILEDRNTGELFF. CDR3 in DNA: TGTGCCATCCTAGAAGACCGGAACACCGGGGAGCTGTTTTTT.

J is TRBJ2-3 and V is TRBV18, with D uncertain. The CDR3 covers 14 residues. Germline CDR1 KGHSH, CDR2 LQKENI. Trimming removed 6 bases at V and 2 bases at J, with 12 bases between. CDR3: CASSLSYDTDTQYF. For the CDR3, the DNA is TGTGCCAGCTCCCTTAGTTACGACACAGATACGCAGTATTTT.

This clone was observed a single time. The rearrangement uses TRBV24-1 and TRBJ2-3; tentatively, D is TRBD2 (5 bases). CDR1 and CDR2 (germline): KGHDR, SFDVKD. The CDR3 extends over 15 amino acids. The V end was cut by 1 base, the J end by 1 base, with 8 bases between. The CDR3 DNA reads TGTGCCACCAGTGATTTACGGGGTGGCACAGATACGCAGTATTTT. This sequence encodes CATSDLRGGTDTQYF.

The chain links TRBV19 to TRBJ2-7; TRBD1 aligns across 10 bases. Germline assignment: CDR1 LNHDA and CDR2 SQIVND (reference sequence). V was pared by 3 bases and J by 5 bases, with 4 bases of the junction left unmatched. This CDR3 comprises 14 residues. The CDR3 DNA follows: TGTGCCAGTAGTATCGGGGGACAGGGGAACGAGCAGTACTTC. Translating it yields CASSIGGQGNEQYF.

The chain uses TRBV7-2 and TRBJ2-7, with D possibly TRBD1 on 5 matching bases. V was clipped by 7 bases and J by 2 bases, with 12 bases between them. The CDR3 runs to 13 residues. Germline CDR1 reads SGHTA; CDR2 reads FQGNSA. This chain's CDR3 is CASNQGHAYEQYF. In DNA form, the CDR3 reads TGTGCCAGCAACCAGGGTCACGCCTACGAGCAGTACTTC.

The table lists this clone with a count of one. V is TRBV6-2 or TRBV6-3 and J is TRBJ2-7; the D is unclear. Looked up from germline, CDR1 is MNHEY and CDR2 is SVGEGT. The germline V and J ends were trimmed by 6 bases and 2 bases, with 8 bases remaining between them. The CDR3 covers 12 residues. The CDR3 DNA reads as TGTGCCAGCAGCCTACTGGCCTACGAGCAGTACTTC. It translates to CASSLLAYEQYF.

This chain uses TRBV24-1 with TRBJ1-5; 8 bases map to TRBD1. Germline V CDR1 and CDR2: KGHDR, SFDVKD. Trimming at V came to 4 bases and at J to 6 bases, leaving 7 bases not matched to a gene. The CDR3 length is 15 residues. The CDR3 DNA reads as TGTGCCACCAGTGAACCCGGACAGGGAGGTCAGCCCCAGCATTTT. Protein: CATSEPGQGGQPQHF.

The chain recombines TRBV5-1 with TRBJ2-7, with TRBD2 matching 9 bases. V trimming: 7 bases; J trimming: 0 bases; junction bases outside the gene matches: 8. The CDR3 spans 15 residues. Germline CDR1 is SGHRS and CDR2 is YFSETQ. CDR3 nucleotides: TGCGCCAGCTCCCGGGCTAGCGGGGTCTCCTACGAGCAGTACTTC. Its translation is CASSRASGVSYEQYF.

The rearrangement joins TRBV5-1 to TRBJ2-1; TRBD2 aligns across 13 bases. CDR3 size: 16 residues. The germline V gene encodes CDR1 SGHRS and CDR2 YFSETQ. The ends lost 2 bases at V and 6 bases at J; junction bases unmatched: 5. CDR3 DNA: TGCGCCAGCAGCTTAACTAGCGGGAGGGTTGGCAATGAGCAGTTCTTC. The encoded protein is CASSLTSGRVGNEQFF.

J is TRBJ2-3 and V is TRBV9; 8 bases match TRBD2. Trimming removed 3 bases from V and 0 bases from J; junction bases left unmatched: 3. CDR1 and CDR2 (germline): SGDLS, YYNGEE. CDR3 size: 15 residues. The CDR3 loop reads CASSGASGSTDTQYF. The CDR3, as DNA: TGTGCCAGCAGCGGTGCTAGCGGGAGCACAGATACGCAGTATTTT. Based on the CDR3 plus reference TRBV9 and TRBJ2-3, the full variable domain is DSGVTQTPKHLITATGQRVTLRCSPRSGDLSVYWYQQSLDQGLQFLIQYYNGEERAKGNILERFSAQQFPDLHSELNLSSLELGDSALYFCASSGASGSTDTQYFGPGTRLTVL.

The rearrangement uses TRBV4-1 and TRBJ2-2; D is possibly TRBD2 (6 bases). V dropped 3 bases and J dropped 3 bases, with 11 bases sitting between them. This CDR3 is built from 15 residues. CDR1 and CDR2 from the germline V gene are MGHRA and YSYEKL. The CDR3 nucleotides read TGCGCCAGCAGCCACTATAGCGGAGACACCGGGGAGCTGTTTTTT. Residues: CASSHYSGDTGELFF.